These 8 T cell receptor beta chains originate from one sample sequenced in a study of radiation and T cells in renal cell carcinoma. The method was immunoSEQ multiplex PCR; TCRdb's version includes in-frame clones alone and lacks a portion of them. The data show about 40,000 clones, 80% to 85% seen once. Noted time point: blood 4 weeks post-SBRT, at nephrectomy. Indicated treatment: 15 Gy SBRT to primary tumor, nephrectomy 4 weeks later. The specimen comprised blood, sampled from a patient whose treatment included radiotherapy and nephrectomy. The source is a woman in her 70s with renal cell carcinoma.

V is TRBV1 and J is TRBJ2-3. TRBV1 constitutes a pseudogene. The CDR3 consists of 8 residues. DNA of the CDR3: TGCACCAGCAGCCATGCGTATTTT. Translating gives CTSSHAYF.

V gene TRBV7-7 combines with J gene TRBJ2-1; unclear D gene. Trimming removed 1 base from V and 6 bases from J, with 7 bases in between. The CDR3 totals 13 residues. The germline CDR1 and CDR2 sequences are SSHAT and FNYEAQ (reference sequence). The CDR3 coding sequence is TGTGCCAGCAGCTTAGACCCTGCCAATGAGCAGTTCTTC. Amino acid sequence: CASSLDPANEQFF.

The chain links TRBV19 to TRBJ1-5; D gene uncertain. The CDR3 is 14 residues long. Between the trimmed V and J ends, which lost 0 bases and 9 bases, there was a span of 12 bases. Germline V gene data show CDR1 as LNHDA and CDR2 as SQIVND (reference sequence). The CDR3 sequence: CASSIDLEARPQHF. CDR3 DNA sequence: TGTGCCAGTAGTATAGATCTTGAGGCCCGGCCCCAGCATTTT. The whole variable domain, remainder taken from reference TRBV19 and TRBJ1-5, is DGGITQSPKYLFRKEGQNVTLSCEQNLNHDAMYWYRQDPGQGLRLIYYSQIVNDFQKGDIAEGYSVSREKKESFPLTVTSAQKNPTAFYLCASSIDLEARPQHFGDGTRLSIL.

V and J are TRBV29-1 and TRBJ2-3; unclear D gene. V was cut by 6 bases and J by 4 bases, with 11 bases left in between. The CDR3 totals 12 residues. The V gene's germline CDR1 is SQVTM and CDR2 ANQGSEA. The CDR3 protein is CSVSPHADTQYF. DNA for the CDR3: TGCAGCGTCTCGCCGCACGCAGATACGCAGTATTTT.

The chain joins TRBV5-1 to TRBJ2-4; 9 positions agree with TRBD1. The J segment lost 8 bases and the V segment lost 5 bases, leaving 11 bases of the junction unmatched. The CDR3 spans 15 residues. In germline, CDR1 is SGHRS, CDR2 YFSETQ. The chain's CDR3 is CASRYRDRVTDIQYF. CDR3 nucleotide sequence: TGCGCCAGCAGATACCGGGACAGGGTGACGGACATTCAGTACTTC.

The chain combines TRBV4-3 with TRBJ2-7; unclear D gene. The CDR3 length is 13 residues. The V gene lost 0 bases and the J gene lost 6 bases, with 9 bases spanning the gap. Germline values: CDR1 LGHNA, CDR2 YSLEER. CDR3 nucleotide sequence: TGCGCCAGCAGCCAAGATAGAGCAGGCGAGCAGTACTTC. This translates into CASSQDRAGEQYF.

The rearrangement joins TRBV11-2 to TRBJ2-5; no clear D gene. The CDR3 is 14 residues long. CDR1 is SGHAT and CDR2 is FQNNGV in the germline V gene. Trimming pared 2 bases from V and 5 bases from J, leaving 12 bases between. CDR3 nucleotides: TGTGCCAGCAGCTTAAATCCCCTTAGGGAGACCCAGTACTTC. This sequence encodes CASSLNPLRETQYF.

This chain joins TRBV5-5 and TRBJ2-5, with D uncertain. V dropped 4 bases and J dropped 2 bases, with 15 bases sitting between them. The CDR3 totals 15 residues. Germline V lookup: CDR1 SGHKS, CDR2 YYEKEE (reference sequence). CDR3 residues: CASSPQVMLQETQYF. The CDR3 DNA sequence: TGTGCCAGCAGCCCGCAAGTAATGCTTCAAGAGACCCAGTACTTC.